A single sample is the source of the 31 T cell receptor beta chains below, sequenced in a study of T cells after yellow fever vaccination. TCRdb called the 5' RACE reads again in MiXCR, with one record for every CDR3 protein. The sample lists 100,000 to 150,000 distinct CDR3 sequences, about 15% occurring once. This specimen was CD8+ T cells sorted from PBMCs, taken 5 days after the yellow fever booster vaccination. These receptors were taken from a man younger than 35 who received the YFV17D yellow fever vaccine.

There are a few counts of this clonotype. The rearrangement joins TRBV4-2 to TRBJ2-1; D possibly corresponds to TRBD2 (6 bases). There are 16 residues in the CDR3. Germline values: CDR1 LGHNA, CDR2 YNFKEQ. Trimming removed 0 bases from V and 3 bases from J, with 12 bases in between. The DNA of the CDR3 is TGTGCCAGCAGCCAAGAGCTCGGCGGGGACTACAATGAGCAGTTCTTC. Protein: CASSQELGGDYNEQFF.

The chain joins TRBV14 to TRBJ2-1; 7 positions match TRBD2. Per the germline V gene, CDR1 is SGHDN and CDR2 is FVKESK. The J segment lost 11 bases and the V segment lost 1 base, leaving 17 bases of the junction unmatched. This CDR3 is built from 17 residues. CDR3 nucleotides: TGTGCCAGCAGCCAAGCCCTAGTCTGGGGGGGACTCTTGAAGCAGTTCTTC. Protein product: CASSQALVWGGLLKQFF.

The chain has TRBV6-1 and TRBJ2-7; 12 bases agree with TRBD1. V trimming: 4 bases; J trimming: 5 bases; junction bases outside the gene matches: 3. This CDR3 has 14 amino acids. Germline V gene sequence: CDR1 MNHNS, CDR2 SASEGT. The CDR3 region has the DNA TGTGCCAGCAGTGTGGGGACAGGGGGCGACGAGCAGTACTTC. This encodes CASSVGTGGDEQYF.

This clonotype has only a few counts. V usage is TRBV9 and J usage is TRBJ2-5; D uncertain. Germline CDR1 reads SGDLS; CDR2 reads YYNGEE. The CDR3 is 14 amino acids. Trimming stripped 0 bases from V and 1 base from J, with 7 bases between. The CDR3 region is CASSVAGRQETQYF. CDR3 sequence (DNA): TGTGCCAGCAGCGTAGCGGGCCGCCAAGAGACCCAGTACTTC.

This chain connects TRBV4-1 to TRBJ2-5, with TRBD2 as a possible D gene (5 bases). V lost 5 bases to trimming and J lost 5 bases, with 18 bases between them. CDR1 and CDR2 from the germline V gene are MGHRA and YSYEKL. This CDR3 contains 15 residues. The CDR3 DNA sequence: TGCGCCAGCAGCGACGGACTCGGATTACGGGAGACCCAGTACTTC. The encoded protein is CASSDGLGLRETQYF.

The chain combines TRBV4-1 with TRBJ2-1, with D hard to call. The CDR3 contains 12 residues. Germline V gene lookup returns CDR1 MGHRA and CDR2 YSYEKL. Trimming took 4 bases from V and 9 from J, leaving 10 bases between them. The CDR3 here is CASSLSAREQFF. For the CDR3, the DNA is TGCGCCAGCAGCCTTTCCGCCCGTGAGCAGTTCTTC.

V and J are TRBV6-5 and TRBJ2-1; D is undetermined. Between the trimmed V and J ends, which lost 2 bases and 0 bases, there was a span of 8 bases. The CDR3 is 15 residues long. Germline V gene sequence: CDR1 MNHEY, CDR2 SVGAGI. CDR3 region: CASSYARSSYNEQFF. CDR3 DNA sequence: TGTGCCAGCAGTTACGCCAGGAGCTCCTACAATGAGCAGTTCTTC.

Many counts were recorded for this clonotype. V usage is TRBV5-6 and J usage is TRBJ2-5; D is undetermined. The CDR3 runs to 15 residues. V lost 0 bases and J 0 bases, leaving 9 bases between the germline ends. The germline V gene encodes CDR1 SGHDT and CDR2 YYEEEE. The CDR3: CASSLGLEYQETQYF. CDR3 DNA sequence: TGTGCCAGCAGCTTGGGTTTGGAGTACCAAGAGACCCAGTACTTC.

The rearrangement links TRBV4-2 to TRBJ2-3; TRBD1 is a possible D gene (6 bases). Trimming took 1 base from V and 2 from J, leaving 19 bases between them. Germline V CDR1 and CDR2: LGHNA, YNFKEQ. This CDR3 contains 18 residues. In DNA, the CDR3 is TGTGCCAGCAGCCAAGCTTTTATAGGGACAACATACACAGATACGCAGTATTTT. Translating it yields CASSQAFIGTTYTDTQYF.

Many counts were recorded for this clonotype. This chain links TRBV7-2 with TRBJ2-4; TRBD2 might be the D (7 bases). The length of the CDR3 is 16 residues. Trimming stripped 3 bases from V and 0 bases from J, with 12 bases between. Per the germline V gene, CDR1 is SGHTA and CDR2 is FQGNSA. CDR3 sequence reads: CASSFFGGLAKNIQYF. The CDR3 nucleotides read TGTGCCAGCAGCTTCTTCGGGGGGCTAGCCAAAAACATTCAGTACTTC.

The CDR3 region has the DNA TGTGCCAGCAGCAATCCACGCGGGGGAACCGGGGAGCTGTTTTTT. It encodes CASSNPRGGTGELFF. The chain couples TRBV21-1 to TRBJ2-2; whether TRBD1, the table's D call, matches the DNA was not checked. TRBV21-1 is noted as a pseudogene. The CDR3 is made up of 15 amino acids.

This chain joins TRBV4-3 and TRBJ2-2; D perhaps matches TRBD1 (6 bases). V gave up 1 base and J gave up 0 bases, with 9 bases separating them. The CDR3 totals 16 residues. CDR1 is LGHNA and CDR2 is YSLEER in the germline V gene. The CDR3 coding sequence is TGCGCCAGCAGCCAAGTCGGGACACCGAACACCGGGGAGCTGTTTTTT. Its protein product is CASSQVGTPNTGELFF.

In the case of this clonotype: One end of the junction is discordant with germline, which a read error may explain. The V call is TRBV10-2, the J call TRBJ2-1; 7 bases agree with TRBD2. There are 17 residues in the CDR3. CDR1 and CDR2 (germline): WSHSY, SAAADI. The CDR3 loop reads CASSPSAGVDSDNEQFF. The CDR3 DNA is TGCGCCAGCAGCCCATCCGCGGGGGTTGACTCCGACAATGAGCAGTTCTTC.

This clonotype was seen only a few times. This chain links TRBV15 with TRBJ1-2; the match to TRBD1 covers 8 bases. The CDR3 is 13 amino acids. Germline V CDR1 and CDR2: LNHNV, YYDKDF (reference sequence). The V gene end was trimmed by 6 bases and the J gene end by 3 bases; junction bases not matched to a gene: 3. As DNA, the CDR3 is TGTGCCACCAGGACAGGGGAGGACTATGGCTACACCTTC. Translation gives CATRTGEDYGYTF.

This clonotype was seen only a few times. The J gene is TRBJ1-6, the V gene TRBV3-1; a possible D gene is TRBD1 (6 bases). Trimming stripped 3 bases from V and 6 bases from J, with 15 bases between. Germline CDR1 and CDR2: LGHDT and YNNKEL (reference sequence). This CDR3 has 16 residues. This CDR3 reads CASSQPSTGSNSPLHF. CDR3 DNA sequence: TGTGCCAGCAGCCAGCCCTCGACAGGAAGTAATTCACCCCTCCACTTT.

This clonotype was counted only a few times. V gene TRBV7-3 combines with J gene TRBJ2-3; TRBD2 agrees at 11 bases. This CDR3 is 15 amino acids long. Germline-derived CDR1 and CDR2 are SGHTA and FQGTGA. With V trimmed by 4 bases and J by 2 bases, 2 bases remained unmatched. The CDR3 coding sequence is TGTGCCAGCAGCTCACTAGCGGGGGTCACAGATACGCAGTATTTT. It is translated as CASSSLAGVTDTQYF.

In this sample, this clonotype turned up a few times. The rearrangement joins TRBV29-1 to TRBJ2-3, with a weak D call TRBD2 (5 bases). The germline V gene encodes CDR1 SQVTM and CDR2 ANQGSEA. Trimming pared 1 base from V and 1 base from J, leaving 15 bases between. The CDR3 runs to 16 residues. CDR3 sequence reads: CSVEVGIARGTDTQYF. CDR3 in DNA: TGCAGCGTTGAAGTAGGGATAGCGAGAGGCACAGATACGCAGTATTTT.

This clonotype was detected only a few times. V gene TRBV7-9 combines with J gene TRBJ2-7; D may be TRBD1 (6 bases). Germline V gives CDR1 SEHNR, CDR2 FQNEAQ (reference sequence). Trimming shortened V by 3 bases and J by 5 bases, and 11 bases separated the two germline ends. The CDR3 sequence is 13 residues long. CDR3 nucleotides: TGTGCCAGCAGCTTGGACAGTTTCCACGAGCAGTACGTC. It is translated as CASSLDSFHEQYV.

The chain combines TRBV6-6 with TRBJ2-7; D is tentatively TRBD1 or TRBD2 (5 bases each). V was shortened by 5 bases and J by 7 bases, with 21 bases between the two germline ends. There are 15 residues in the CDR3. CDR1 and CDR2 (germline): MNHNY, SVGAGI (reference sequence). DNA of the CDR3: TGTGCCAGCAGTCACCCGGGACGGTGGATCGGAGAGCAGTACGTC. Protein product: CASSHPGRWIGEQYV.

This clonotype was seen repeatedly, ten times or more. The V call is TRBV7-9, the J call TRBJ2-1, with 8 positions matching TRBD1. From germline, CDR1 is SEHNR and CDR2 FQNEAQ (reference sequence). The ends lost 5 bases at V and 5 bases at J; junction bases unmatched: 5. This CDR3 contains 14 residues. CDR3 residues: CASSPADRDNEQFF. DNA of the CDR3: TGTGCCAGCAGCCCAGCGGACAGGGACAATGAGCAGTTCTTC.

The rearrangement links TRBV27 to TRBJ1-5; D unresolved. CDR1 is MNHEY, CDR2 SMNVEV, per germline (reference sequence). The ends were cut back, 5 bases at V and 6 bases at J, with 17 bases in the middle. The CDR3 length is 15 residues. The CDR3 DNA reads as TGTGCCAGCAGTCTTACCCCTGGACGTTTTCAGCCCCAGCATTTT. This gives the protein CASSLTPGRFQPQHF.

This chain links TRBV28 with TRBJ1-1, with D possibly TRBD1 on 6 matching bases. Germline values: CDR1 MDHEN, CDR2 SYDVKM. V gave up 3 bases and J gave up 7 bases, with 18 bases separating them. The CDR3 consists of 15 residues. The CDR3 coding sequence is TGTGCCAGCAGTTTTCACCTACAGGGCTCCGGTGAAGCTTTCTTT. Translation: CASSFHLQGSGEAFF.

A few counts support this clonotype. The J gene is TRBJ1-1, the V gene TRBV7-8; D unclear. This CDR3 contains 15 residues. V was trimmed by 3 bases and J by 1 base, leaving 12 bases between them. Germline V CDR1 and CDR2: SGHVS, FQNEAQ. Here the CDR3 reads CASSFSALANTEAFF. In DNA, the CDR3 is TGTGCCAGCAGCTTTTCGGCCCTAGCGAACACTGAAGCTTTCTTT.

This clonotype was detected a few times. The V call is TRBV5-1, the J call TRBJ2-2, with 14 bases that match TRBD2. This CDR3 is 19 amino acids long. CDR1 SGHRS and CDR2 YFSETQ come from the germline V gene. V lost 3 bases, J lost 0 bases, and 7 bases stayed unmatched. This chain's CDR3 is CASSWRWTSGGTNTGELFF. The CDR3 nucleotides read TGCGCCAGCAGCTGGAGATGGACTAGCGGGGGGACGAACACCGGGGAGCTGTTTTTT.

This clonotype was observed a few times. V gene TRBV13 combines with J gene TRBJ1-2, with 8 bases that match TRBD1. CDR3 length: 13 amino acids. Trimming at V came to 2 bases and at J to 8 bases, leaving 4 bases not matched to a gene. Germline V CDR1 and CDR2: PRHDT, FYEKMQ (reference sequence). This CDR3 reads CASSLQGARGYTF. Written as DNA, the CDR3 is TGTGCCAGCAGCTTACAGGGGGCGCGAGGCTACACCTTC.

This clonotype was counted only a few times. The CDR3 DNA sequence: TGCAGCGTTGAGGACAACGCGAACACCGGGGAGCTGTTTTTT. Translating it yields CSVEDNANTGELFF. The chain couples TRBV29-1 to TRBJ2-2; D perhaps matches TRBD1 (5 bases). Deletions cut 3 bases from V and 0 bases from J, with 8 bases between. The CDR3 length is 14 residues. Germline-derived CDR1 and CDR2 are SQVTM and ANQGSEA.

This clonotype has only a few counts. The chain is built from TRBV7-8 and TRBJ1-1; D is uncertain. The CDR3 is made up of 12 amino acids. The germline V gene has CDR1 SGHVS and CDR2 FQNEAQ. V was shortened by 8 bases and J by 4 bases, with 11 bases between the two germline ends. The CDR3 is CASGGVGTEAFF. CDR3 DNA sequence: TGTGCCAGCGGCGGTGTGGGCACTGAAGCTTTCTTT.

The chain is built from TRBV6-1 and TRBJ2-1; possible D gene TRBD2, 5 bases. The V end was cut by 8 bases, the J end by 6 bases, with 20 bases between. The CDR3 runs 15 residues. The germline gives CDR1 MNHNS, CDR2 SASEGT. CDR3 bases: TGTGCCAGCCCCCCGAGGGCAGGCCCGTTCAATGAGCAGTTCTTC. Protein: CASPPRAGPFNEQFF.

This sequence joins TRBV4-3 and TRBJ2-1, with TRBD2 matching over 7 bases. CDR3 size: 16 residues. Germline V gene lookup returns CDR1 LGHNA and CDR2 YSLEER. Trimming at V came to 1 base and at J to 3 bases, leaving 6 bases not matched to a gene. This chain's CDR3 is CASSQAQAGDYNEQFF. The CDR3 nucleotides read TGCGCCAGCAGCCAAGCTCAGGCGGGGGACTACAATGAGCAGTTCTTC.

This clonotype was observed a handful of times. V gene TRBV9 combines with J gene TRBJ1-1; TRBD1 might be the D (5 bases). Trimming shortened V by 1 base and J by 0 bases, and 22 bases separated the two germline ends. The CDR3 has 19 amino acids. Germline CDR1 reads SGDLS; CDR2 reads YYNGEE. The CDR3 DNA reads TGTGCCAGCAGCGTACACAATATTACAACAGGCCTCATGAACACTGAAGCTTTCTTT. Its protein product is CASSVHNITTGLMNTEAFF.

The chain combines TRBV4-2 with TRBJ1-1; possibly TRBD1 for D (6 bases). Per the germline V gene, CDR1 is LGHNA and CDR2 is YNFKEQ. The CDR3 has 15 amino acids. Trimming pared 2 bases from V and 4 bases from J, leaving 14 bases between. DNA of the CDR3: TGTGCCAGCAGCCAAAATGCGGGGGCGAGCACTGAAGCTTTCTTT. The encoded protein is CASSQNAGASTEAFF.